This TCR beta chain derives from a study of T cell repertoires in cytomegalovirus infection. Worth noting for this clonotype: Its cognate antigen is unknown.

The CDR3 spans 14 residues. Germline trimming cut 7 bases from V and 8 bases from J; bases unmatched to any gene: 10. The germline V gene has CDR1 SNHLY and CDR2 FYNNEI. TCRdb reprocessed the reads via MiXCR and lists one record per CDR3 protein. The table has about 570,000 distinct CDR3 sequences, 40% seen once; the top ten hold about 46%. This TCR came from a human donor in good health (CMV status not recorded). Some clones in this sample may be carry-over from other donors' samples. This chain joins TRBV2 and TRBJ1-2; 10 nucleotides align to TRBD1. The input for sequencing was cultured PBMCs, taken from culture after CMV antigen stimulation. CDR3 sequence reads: CASNPGTGAGGYTF. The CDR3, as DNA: TGTGCCAGCAACCCAGGGACAGGGGCTGGCGGCTACACCTTC.